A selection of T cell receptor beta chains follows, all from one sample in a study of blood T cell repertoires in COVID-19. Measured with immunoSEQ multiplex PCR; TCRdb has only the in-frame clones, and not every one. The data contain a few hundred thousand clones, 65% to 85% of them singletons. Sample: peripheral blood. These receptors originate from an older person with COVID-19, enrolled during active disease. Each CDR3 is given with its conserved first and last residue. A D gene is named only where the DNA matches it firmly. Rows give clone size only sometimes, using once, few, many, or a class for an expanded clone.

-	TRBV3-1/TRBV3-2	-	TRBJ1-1	CASSQGGLRRTEAFF	TGTGCCAGCAGCCAGGGGGGGTTGAGGCGCACTGAAGCTTTCTTT
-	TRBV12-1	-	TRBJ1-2	CASSLIAHGYTF	TGTGCCAGCAGCTTAATAGCCCATGGCTACACCTTC
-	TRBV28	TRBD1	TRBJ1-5	CASRPTGGGWTQHF	TGTGCCAGCAGACCAACAGGGGGAGGATGGACCCAGCATTTT
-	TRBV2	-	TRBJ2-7	CASSGGRAAGEQYF	TGTGCCAGCAGTGGGGGCAGGGCAGCAGGCGAGCAGTACTTC
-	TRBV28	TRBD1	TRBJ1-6	CASNLDRVNSPLHF	TGTGCCAGCAACTTGGACAGGGTTAATTCACCCCTCCACTTT
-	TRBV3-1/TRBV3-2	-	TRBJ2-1	CASSPTQGLGYNEQFF	TGTGCCAGCAGCCCGACCCAGGGGTTGGGTTACAATGAGCAGTTCTTC
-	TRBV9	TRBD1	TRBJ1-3	CASSGDRGPFLAGNTIYF	TGTGCCAGCAGCGGGGACAGGGGACCGTTCTTGGCTGGAAACACCATATATTTT
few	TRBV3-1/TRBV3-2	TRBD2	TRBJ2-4	CASSHSIGLAVLAKNIQYF	TGTGCCAGCAGCCATTCTATCGGACTAGCGGTGTTAGCCAAAAACATTCAGTACTTC
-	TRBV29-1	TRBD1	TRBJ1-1	CSVGQLNTEAFF	TGCAGCGTGGGACAGCTGAACACTGAAGCTTTCTTT
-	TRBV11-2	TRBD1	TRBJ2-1	CASSLGGTGRGHEQFF	TGTGCCAGCAGCTTAGGAGGGACAGGGAGGGGGCATGAGCAGTTCTTC
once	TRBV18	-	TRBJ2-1	CASSPGTSLNEQFF	TGTGCCAGCTCACCGGGGACATCCCTCAATGAGCAGTTCTTC
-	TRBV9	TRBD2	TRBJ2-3	CASSLTSGGSTDTQYF	TGTGCCAGCAGCTTAACTAGCGGTGGGAGCACAGATACGCAGTATTTT
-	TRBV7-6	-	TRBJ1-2	CASSSVGRRTNYGYTF	TGTGCCAGCAGCTCAGTTGGACGGAGGACTAACTATGGCTACACCTTC
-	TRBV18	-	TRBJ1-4	CASSPSTTNEKLFF	TGTGCCAGCTCACCTAGTACTACTAATGAAAAACTGTTTTTT
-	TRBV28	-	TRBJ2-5	CASSLEPGRWETQYF	TGTGCCAGCAGTTTAGAGCCAGGGAGGTGGGAGACCCAGTACTTC
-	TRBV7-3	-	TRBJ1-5	CASSDGGGNQPQHF	TGTGCCAGCAGCGACGGCGGGGGCAATCAGCCCCAGCATTTT
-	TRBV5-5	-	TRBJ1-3	CASSLRTRGNTIYF	TGTGCCAGCAGCTTAAGGACAAGAGGAAACACCATATATTTT
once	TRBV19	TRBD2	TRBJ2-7	CASSGLAGAISYEQYF	TGTGCCAGTAGTGGACTAGCGGGAGCGATCTCCTACGAGCAGTACTTC
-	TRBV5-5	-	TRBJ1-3	CASSLERNTIYF	TGTGCCAGCAGCTTAGAACGGAACACCATATATTTT
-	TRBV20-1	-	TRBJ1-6	CSASASGGVHNSPLHF	TGCAGTGCTAGTGCCTCTGGAGGGGTTCATAATTCACCCCTCCACTTT
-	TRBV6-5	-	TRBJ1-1	CASSHLNRVSEAFF	TGTGCCAGCAGCCATTTAAACAGGGTTAGTGAAGCTTTCTTT
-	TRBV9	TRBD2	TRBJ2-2	CASTFTSGGGGELFF	TGTGCCAGCACCTTCACTAGCGGGGGTGGCGGGGAGCTGTTTTTT
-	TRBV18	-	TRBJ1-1	CASSPGRNTEAFF	TGTGCCAGCTCACCAGGCAGGAACACTGAAGCTTTCTTT
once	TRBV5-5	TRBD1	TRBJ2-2	CASSLGTGTGELFF	TGTGCCAGCAGCCTCGGGACAGGGACCGGGGAGCTGTTTTTT
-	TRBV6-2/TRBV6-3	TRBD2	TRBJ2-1	CASSWLAGGMSEQFF	TGTGCCAGCAGTTGGTTAGCGGGAGGGATGAGTGAGCAGTTCTTC
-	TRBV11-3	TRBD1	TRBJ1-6	CASSPRQGAGDIPNNSPLHF	TGTGCCAGCAGCCCTCGACAGGGGGCTGGAGATATACCCAATAATTCACCCCTCCACTTT
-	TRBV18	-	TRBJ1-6	CASSPLREGHPLHF	TGTGCCAGCTCACCGCTCCGAGAGGGACACCCCCTCCACTTT
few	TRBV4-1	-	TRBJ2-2	CASSQAHGPGHYTGELFF	TGCGCCAGCAGCCAGGCTCACGGACCGGGACACTACACCGGGGAGCTGTTTTTT
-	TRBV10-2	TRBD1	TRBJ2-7	CASSAGTETYEQYF	TGCGCCAGCAGTGCCGGGACAGAGACCTACGAGCAGTACTTC
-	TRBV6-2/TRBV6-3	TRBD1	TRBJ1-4	CASSRPGQLYEKLFF	TGTGCCAGCAGCCGCCCGGGACAGTTATATGAAAAACTGTTTTTT
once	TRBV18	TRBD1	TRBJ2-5	CASSPPTGFQETQYF	TGTGCCAGCTCACCACCGACAGGGTTTCAAGAGACCCAGTACTTC
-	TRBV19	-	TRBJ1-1	CASSIARLTSGSFF	TGTGCCAGTAGTATAGCCCGCCTAACCTCCGGGTCTTTCTTT
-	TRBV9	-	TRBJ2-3	CASSVVGGTSTDTQYF	TGTGCCAGCAGCGTAGTGGGGGGAACTAGCACAGATACGCAGTATTTT
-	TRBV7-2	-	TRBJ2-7	CASSQPAGYEQYF	TGTGCCAGCAGCCAACCTGCGGGGTACGAGCAGTACTTC
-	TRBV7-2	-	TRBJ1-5	CASSIGVENQPQHF	TGTGCCAGCAGTATAGGGGTAGAAAATCAGCCCCAGCATTTT
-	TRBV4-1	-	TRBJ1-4	CASSQNIQGLGEKLFF	TGCGCCAGCAGCCAAAATATTCAGGGTTTGGGTGAAAAACTGTTTTTT
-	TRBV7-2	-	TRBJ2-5	CASSLAGGDGETQYF	TGTGCCAGCAGCTTAGCGGGCGGGGACGGAGAGACCCAGTACTTC